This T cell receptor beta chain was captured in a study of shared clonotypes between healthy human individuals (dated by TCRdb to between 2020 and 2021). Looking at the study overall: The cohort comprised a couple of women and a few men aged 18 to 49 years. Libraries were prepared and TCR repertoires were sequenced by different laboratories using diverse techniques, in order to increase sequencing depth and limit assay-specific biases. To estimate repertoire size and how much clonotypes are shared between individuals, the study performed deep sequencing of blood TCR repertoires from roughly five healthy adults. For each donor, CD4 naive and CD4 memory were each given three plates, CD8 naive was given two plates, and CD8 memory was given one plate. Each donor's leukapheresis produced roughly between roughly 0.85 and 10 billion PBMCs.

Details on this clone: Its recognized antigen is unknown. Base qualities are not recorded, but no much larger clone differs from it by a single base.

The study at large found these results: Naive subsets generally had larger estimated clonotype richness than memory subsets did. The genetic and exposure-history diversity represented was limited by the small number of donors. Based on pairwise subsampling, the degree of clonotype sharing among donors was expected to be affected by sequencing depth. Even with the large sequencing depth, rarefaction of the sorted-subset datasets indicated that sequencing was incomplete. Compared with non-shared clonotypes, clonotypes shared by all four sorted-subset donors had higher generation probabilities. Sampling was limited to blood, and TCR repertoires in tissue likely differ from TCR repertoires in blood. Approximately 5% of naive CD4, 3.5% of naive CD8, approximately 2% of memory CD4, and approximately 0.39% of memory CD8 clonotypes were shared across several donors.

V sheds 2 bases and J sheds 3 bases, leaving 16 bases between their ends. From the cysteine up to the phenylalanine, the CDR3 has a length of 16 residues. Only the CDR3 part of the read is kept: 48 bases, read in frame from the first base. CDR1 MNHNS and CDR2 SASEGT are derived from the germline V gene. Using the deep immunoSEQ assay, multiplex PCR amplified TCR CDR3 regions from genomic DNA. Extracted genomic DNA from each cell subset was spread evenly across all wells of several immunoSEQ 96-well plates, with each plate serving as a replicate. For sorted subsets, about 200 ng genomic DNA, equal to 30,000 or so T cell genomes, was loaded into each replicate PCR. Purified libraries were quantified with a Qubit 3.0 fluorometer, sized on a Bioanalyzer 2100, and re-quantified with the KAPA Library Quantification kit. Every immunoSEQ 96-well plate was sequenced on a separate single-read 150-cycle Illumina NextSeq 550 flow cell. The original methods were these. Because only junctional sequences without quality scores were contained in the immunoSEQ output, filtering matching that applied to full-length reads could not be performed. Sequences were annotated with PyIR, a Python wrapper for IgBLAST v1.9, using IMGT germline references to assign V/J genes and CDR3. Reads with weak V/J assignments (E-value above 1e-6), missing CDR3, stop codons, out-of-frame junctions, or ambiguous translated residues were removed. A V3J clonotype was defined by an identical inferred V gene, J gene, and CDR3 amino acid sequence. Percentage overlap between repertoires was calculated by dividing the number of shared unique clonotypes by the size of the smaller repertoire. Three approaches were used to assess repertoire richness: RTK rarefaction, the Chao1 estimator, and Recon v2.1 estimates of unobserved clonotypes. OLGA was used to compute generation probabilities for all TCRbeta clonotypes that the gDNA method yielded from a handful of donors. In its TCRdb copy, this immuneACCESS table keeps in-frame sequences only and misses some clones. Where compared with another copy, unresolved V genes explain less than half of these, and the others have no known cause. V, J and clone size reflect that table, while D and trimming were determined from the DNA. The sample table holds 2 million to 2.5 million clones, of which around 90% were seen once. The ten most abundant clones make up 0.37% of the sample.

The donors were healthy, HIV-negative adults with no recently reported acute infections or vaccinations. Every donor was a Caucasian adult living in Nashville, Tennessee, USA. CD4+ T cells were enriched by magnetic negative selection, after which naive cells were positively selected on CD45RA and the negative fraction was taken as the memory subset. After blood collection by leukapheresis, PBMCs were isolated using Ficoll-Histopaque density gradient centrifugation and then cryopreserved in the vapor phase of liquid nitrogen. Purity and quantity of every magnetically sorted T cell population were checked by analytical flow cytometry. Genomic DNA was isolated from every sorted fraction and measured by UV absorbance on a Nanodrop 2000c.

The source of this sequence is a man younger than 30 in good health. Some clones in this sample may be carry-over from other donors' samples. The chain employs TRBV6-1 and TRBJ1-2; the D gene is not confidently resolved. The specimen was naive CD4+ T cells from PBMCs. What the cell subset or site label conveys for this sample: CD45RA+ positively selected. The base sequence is TGTGCCAGCAGTGAAATAGTGGGAAAAAGGGACTATGGCTACACCTTC. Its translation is CASSEIVGKRDYGYTF.